The 21 T cell receptor beta chains reported below all come from one sample, sequenced in a study of TIL therapy for anti-PD-1-resistant metastatic lung cancer. This was the immunoSEQ v3 assay. Profiling relied on immunoSEQ multiplex PCR, and the TCRdb table lists in-frame clones only, not all of them. Here the sample spans approximately 23,000 clones, about 60% being singletons. Described time point: pre-treatment sample, taken before nivolumab and TIL therapy. Most excised metastases sampled were pleural nodules or supraclavicular lymph nodes. Specimen: tumor tissue, collected at baseline. These receptors were collected from a woman aged 30-79 years with non-small cell lung cancer.

This clone was observed once. The chain couples TRBV6-6 to TRBJ2-2, with D possibly being TRBD1 (5 bases). The ends were cut back, 6 bases at V and 0 bases at J, with 14 bases in the middle. In germline, CDR1 is MNHNY, CDR2 SVGAGI (reference sequence). There are 16 residues in the CDR3. The CDR3 bases are TGTGCCAGCAGGCTAGGACACCACGCGAACACCGGGGAGCTGTTTTTT. This gives the protein CASRLGHHANTGELFF.

V is TRBV7-9 and J is TRBJ2-3; 8 nucleotides match TRBD2. The germline V gene has CDR1 SEHNR and CDR2 FQNEAQ (reference sequence). This CDR3 comprises 16 residues. Trimming took 1 base from V and 3 from J; bases not matched to a gene: 6. The DNA for the CDR3 is TGTGCCAGCAGCTTAGGAGCGGGAGCGCGGACAGATACGCAGTATTTT. This sequence encodes CASSLGAGARTDTQYF.

J is TRBJ2-2 and V is TRBV10-2; 9 bases agree with TRBD2. CDR1 is WSHSY and CDR2 is SAAADI in the germline V gene. The CDR3 is 18 amino acids. Trimming cost V 4 bases and J 2 bases; bases outside gene matches: 11. CDR3 residues: CASSGGLANVINTGELFF. CDR3 sequence (DNA): TGCGCCAGCAGTGGTGGACTAGCGAACGTTATCAACACCGGGGAGCTGTTTTTT.

The chain joins TRBV2 to TRBJ2-1, with D perhaps matching TRBD2 (6 bases). V was cut by 8 bases and J by 9 bases, with 20 bases left in between. The length of the CDR3 is 14 residues. The germline V gene encodes CDR1 SNHLY and CDR2 FYNNEI. The CDR3 reads CASGRRGGVVEQFF. Here the CDR3 DNA reads TGTGCCAGCGGACGGAGAGGAGGGGTAGTTGAGCAGTTCTTC.

Comment on this clone: A junction end diverges from the germline sequence, so it may reflect a read error. The J gene is TRBJ2-7, the V gene TRBV30, with TRBD2 matching 13 bases. Per germline, CDR1 GTSNPN and CDR2 SVGIG (reference sequence). The CDR3 is made up of 14 amino acids. In DNA, the CDR3 is TGTGCCTGGAGTGTACGGTCTGGGACTAGCGGGACCCTTTTC. Amino acid sequence: CAWSVRSGTSGTLF.

The chain recombines TRBV2 with TRBJ2-1; 7 positions match TRBD2. The J segment lost 5 bases and the V segment lost 1 base, leaving 5 bases of the junction unmatched. The CDR3 is made up of 15 amino acids. Germline lookup yields CDR1 SNHLY and CDR2 FYNNEI. The CDR3 DNA sequence: TGTGCCAGCAGTGAAGTTACTAGCGCCCACAATGAGCAGTTCTTC. Translation: CASSEVTSAHNEQFF.

J is TRBJ2-5 and V is TRBV5-1; tentative D call: TRBD2 (5 bases). The germline gives CDR1 SGHRS, CDR2 YFSETQ. Trimming stripped 4 bases from V and 5 bases from J, with 12 bases between. The CDR3 has 13 residues. The CDR3 coding sequence is TGCGCCAGCAGCCCCGAGGGTGGGGAGACCCAGTACTTC. Amino acid sequence: CASSPEGGETQYF.

The genes are TRBV5-1 and TRBJ2-5; D may be TRBD2 (5 bases). The V and J ends lost 7 bases and 1 base respectively, with 14 bases between them. The CDR3 spans 14 residues. Germline V CDR1 and CDR2: SGHRS, YFSETQ. CDR3 loop: CASLPFAGQETQYF. In DNA form, the CDR3 reads TGCGCCAGCTTGCCCTTTGCGGGCCAAGAGACCCAGTACTTC.

This clone was seen only once. The chain uses TRBV29-1 and TRBJ2-1, with 10 nucleotides matching TRBD2. The CDR3 extends over 13 amino acids. V shed 6 bases and J 6 bases; nucleotides not matched to a gene: 5. CDR1 is SQVTM, CDR2 ANQGSEA, per germline. The CDR3 reads CSVIASGSNEQFF. In DNA, the CDR3 is TGCAGCGTCATAGCTAGCGGGAGCAATGAGCAGTTCTTC.

The V gene is TRBV30, the J gene TRBJ1-4; weak D call: TRBD1 (5 bases). The CDR3 has 15 amino acids. Germline CDR1 GTSNPN, CDR2 SVGIG (reference sequence). Trimming stripped 3 bases from V and 7 bases from J, with 18 bases between. The CDR3 reads CAWSPVWGEGEKLFF. The DNA of the CDR3 is TGTGCCTGGAGCCCGGTTTGGGGCGAGGGTGAAAAACTGTTTTTT.

The rearrangement joins TRBV10-2 to TRBJ2-7; the match to TRBD2 covers 8 bases. Germline-derived CDR1 and CDR2 are WSHSY and SAAADI. This CDR3 contains 15 residues. After removal of 4 bases from V and 0 bases from J, the junction contained 5 bases not matched to a gene. Written as DNA, the CDR3 is TGCGCCAGCAGTGCCAGCGGGAGCATCTCCTACGAGCAGTACTTC. Translating it yields CASSASGSISYEQYF.

This CDR3 is CASSPSRSTEAFF. CDR3 sequence (DNA): TGTGCCAGCTCACCCTCAAGATCCACTGAAGCTTTCTTT. The rearrangement uses TRBV18 and TRBJ1-1; no clear D gene. This CDR3 spans 13 amino acids. V lost 3 bases, J lost 4 bases, and 9 bases lay in between. Germline V gene data show CDR1 as KGHSH and CDR2 as LQKENI.

This rearrangement joins TRBV10-3 to TRBJ2-7; TRBD2 matches 10 bases. The CDR3 has 15 residues. Trimming at V came to 0 bases and at J to 4 bases, leaving 3 bases not matched to a gene. Germline CDR1 reads ENHRY; CDR2 reads SYGVKD. CDR3 nucleotides: TGTGCCATCAGTGAGTCCCTAGCGGGAGAGTACGAGCAGTACTTC. As protein: CAISESLAGEYEQYF.

The chain is built from TRBV7-6 and TRBJ1-3; the match to TRBD1 covers 8 bases. Germline V CDR1 and CDR2: SGHVS, FNYEAQ. The CDR3 spans 16 residues. With V trimmed by 1 base and J by 5 bases, 7 bases remained unmatched. CDR3 protein: CASSLGAGGRRNTIYF. In DNA, the CDR3 is TGTGCCAGCAGCTTAGGTGCAGGGGGCCGGCGAAACACCATATATTTT.

This clone has more than one count but fewer than ten. Other DNA sequences from this sample encode an identical CDR3 as well. V usage is TRBV30 and J usage is TRBJ1-5, with D unclear. CDR3 length: 12 amino acids. V was trimmed by 5 bases and J by 0 bases, leaving 5 bases between them. Germline CDR1 is GTSNPN and CDR2 is SVGIG (reference sequence). CDR3 sequence: CAWSYSNQPQHF. The CDR3 region has the DNA TGTGCCTGGTCCTATAGCAATCAGCCCCAGCATTTT.

The rearrangement joins TRBV7-8 to TRBJ2-1, with D unresolved. Looked up from germline, CDR1 is SGHVS and CDR2 is FQNEAQ. This CDR3 is built from 16 residues. Trimming left V 4 bases short and J 2 bases short, with 15 bases between. The CDR3 DNA reads TGTGCCAGCAGCTCGACTTCCGGGTTTCCCTACAATGAGCAGTTCTTC. Protein product: CASSSTSGFPYNEQFF.

The rearrangement links TRBV14 to TRBJ2-1; D remains unclear. The CDR3 is 13 amino acids. CDR1 and CDR2 from the germline V gene are SGHDN and FVKESK. Trimming cost V 0 bases and J 6 bases, with 6 bases left between them. The CDR3 nucleotides read TGTGCCAGCAGCCAAGATCGGGCCAATGAGCAGTTCTTC. Encoded protein: CASSQDRANEQFF.

This clone was counted only a few times. The V call is TRBV5-6, the J call TRBJ2-7; no clear D gene. Germline CDR1 SGHDT, CDR2 YYEEEE. This CDR3 spans 12 amino acids. With 0 bases removed from V and 3 bases from J, the gap between germline ends came to 4 bases. CDR3 sequence (DNA): TGTGCCAGCAGCTTGGAACACTACGAGCAGTACTTC. Amino acid sequence: CASSLEHYEQYF.

The chain has TRBV15 and TRBJ1-2, with D unclear. Germline lookup yields CDR1 LNHNV and CDR2 YYDKDF (reference sequence). Between the trimmed V and J ends, which lost 0 bases and 8 bases, there was a span of 13 bases. The CDR3 runs 14 residues. The CDR3 nucleotides are TGTGCCACCAGCAGAGATCTCCCCAGTAAGGGCTACACCTTC. This gives the protein CATSRDLPSKGYTF.

The count of this clone is one. The rearrangement uses TRBV11-2 and TRBJ2-1; no clear D. V dropped 0 bases and J dropped 4 bases, with 7 bases sitting between them. The germline V gene encodes CDR1 SGHAT and CDR2 FQNNGV. The CDR3 totals 14 residues. CDR3 region: CASSLDLVYNEQFF. The CDR3 DNA sequence: TGTGCCAGCAGCTTAGATTTAGTATACAATGAGCAGTTCTTC.

The chain joins TRBV11-2 to TRBJ2-7; weak D call: TRBD1 (5 bases). This CDR3 is built from 13 residues. V gave up 5 bases and J gave up 3 bases, with 11 bases separating them. Germline CDR1 is SGHAT and CDR2 is FQNNGV. CDR3 coding DNA: TGTGCCAGCAGCCAAGCACAGGACTACGAGCAGTACTTC. Translation: CASSQAQDYEQYF.